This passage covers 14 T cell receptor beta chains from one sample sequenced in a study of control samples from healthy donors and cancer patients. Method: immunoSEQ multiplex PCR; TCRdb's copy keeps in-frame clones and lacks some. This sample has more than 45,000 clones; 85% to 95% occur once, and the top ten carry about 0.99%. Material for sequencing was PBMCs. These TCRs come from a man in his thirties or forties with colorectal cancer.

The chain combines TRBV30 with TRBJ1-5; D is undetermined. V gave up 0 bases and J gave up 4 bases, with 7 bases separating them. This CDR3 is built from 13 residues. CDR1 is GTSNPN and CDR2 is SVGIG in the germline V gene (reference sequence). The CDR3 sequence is CAWSVQNNQPQHF. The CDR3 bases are TGTGCCTGGAGTGTACAAAATAATCAGCCCCAGCATTTT.

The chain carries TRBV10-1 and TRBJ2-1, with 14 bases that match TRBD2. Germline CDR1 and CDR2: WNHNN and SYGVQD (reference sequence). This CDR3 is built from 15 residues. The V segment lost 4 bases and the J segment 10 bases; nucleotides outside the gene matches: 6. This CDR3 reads CASSATSGGVREQFF. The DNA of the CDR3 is TGCGCCAGCAGTGCGACTAGCGGGGGGGTCAGGGAGCAGTTCTTC.

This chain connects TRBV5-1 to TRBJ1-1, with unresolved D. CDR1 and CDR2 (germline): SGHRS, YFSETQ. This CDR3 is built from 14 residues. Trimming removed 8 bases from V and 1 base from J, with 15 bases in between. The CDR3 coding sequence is TGCGCCAGTTACTCGGGCCGATCGAACACTGAAGCTTTCTTT. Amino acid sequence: CASYSGRSNTEAFF.

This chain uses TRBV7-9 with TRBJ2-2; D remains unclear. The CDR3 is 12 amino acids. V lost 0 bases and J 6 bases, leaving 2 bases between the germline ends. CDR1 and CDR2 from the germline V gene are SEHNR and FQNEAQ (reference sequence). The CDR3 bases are TGTGCCAGCAGCTTAGCCGCCGGGGAGCTGTTTTTT. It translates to CASSLAAGELFF.

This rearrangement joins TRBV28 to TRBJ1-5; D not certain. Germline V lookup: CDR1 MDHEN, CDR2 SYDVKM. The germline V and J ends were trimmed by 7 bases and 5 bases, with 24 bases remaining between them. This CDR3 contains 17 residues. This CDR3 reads CASTPRPDIKGHQPQHF. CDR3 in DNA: TGTGCCAGCACCCCCCGCCCCGACATTAAGGGCCATCAGCCCCAGCATTTT.

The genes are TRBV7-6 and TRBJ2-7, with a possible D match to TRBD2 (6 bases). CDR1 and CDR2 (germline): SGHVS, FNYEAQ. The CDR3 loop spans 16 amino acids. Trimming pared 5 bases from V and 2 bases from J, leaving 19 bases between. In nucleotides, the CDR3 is TGTGCCAGCAGCGCCCTGGCGGGGACCGTTACCTACGAGCAGTACTTC. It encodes CASSALAGTVTYEQYF.

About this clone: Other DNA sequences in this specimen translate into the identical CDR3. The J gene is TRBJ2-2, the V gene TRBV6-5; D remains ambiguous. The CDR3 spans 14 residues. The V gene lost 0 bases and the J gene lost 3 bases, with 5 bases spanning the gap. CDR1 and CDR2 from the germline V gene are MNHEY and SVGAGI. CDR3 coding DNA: TGTGCCAGCAGTTACTCGACACACACCGGGGAGCTGTTTTTT. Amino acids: CASSYSTHTGELFF.

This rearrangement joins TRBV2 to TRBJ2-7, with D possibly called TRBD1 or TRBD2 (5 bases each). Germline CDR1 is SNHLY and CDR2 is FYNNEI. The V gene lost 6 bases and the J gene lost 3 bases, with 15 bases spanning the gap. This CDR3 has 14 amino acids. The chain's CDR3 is CASRPGTGSYEQYV. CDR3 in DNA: TGTGCCAGCAGGCCAGGGACGGGTAGCTACGAGCAGTACGTC.

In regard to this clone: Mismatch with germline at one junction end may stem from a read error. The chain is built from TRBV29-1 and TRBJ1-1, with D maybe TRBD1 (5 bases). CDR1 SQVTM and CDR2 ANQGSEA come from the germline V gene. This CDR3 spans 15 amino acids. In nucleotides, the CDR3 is TGCAGCCATAACCCTCGGGCAGGGCTGAACACTGAAGTTTTCTTT. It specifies CSHNPRAGLNTEVFF.

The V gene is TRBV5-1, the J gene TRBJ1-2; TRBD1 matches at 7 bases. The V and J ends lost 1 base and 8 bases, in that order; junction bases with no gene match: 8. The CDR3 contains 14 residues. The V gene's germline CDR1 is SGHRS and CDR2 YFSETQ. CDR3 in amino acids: CASSLTVEGGGYTF. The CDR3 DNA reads TGCGCCAGCAGCTTGACGGTGGAAGGGGGCGGCTACACCTTC.

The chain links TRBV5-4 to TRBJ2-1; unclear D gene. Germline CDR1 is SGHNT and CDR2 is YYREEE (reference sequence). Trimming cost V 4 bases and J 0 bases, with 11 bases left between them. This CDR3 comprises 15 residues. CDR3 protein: CASSETAISYNEQFF. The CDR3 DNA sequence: TGTGCCAGCAGCGAAACAGCGATCTCCTACAATGAGCAGTTCTTC.

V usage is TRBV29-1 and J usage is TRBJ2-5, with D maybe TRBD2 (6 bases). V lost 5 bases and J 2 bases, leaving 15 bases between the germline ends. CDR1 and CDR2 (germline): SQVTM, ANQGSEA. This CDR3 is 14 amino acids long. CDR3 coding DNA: TGCAGCGTTAAGACCCGGGGGTTTCAAGAGACCCAGTACTTC. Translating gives CSVKTRGFQETQYF.

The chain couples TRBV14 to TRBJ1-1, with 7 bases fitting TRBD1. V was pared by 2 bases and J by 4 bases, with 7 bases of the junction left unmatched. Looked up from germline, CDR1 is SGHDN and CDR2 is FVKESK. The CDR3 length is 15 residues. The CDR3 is CASSQSRQGSTEAFF. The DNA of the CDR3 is TGTGCCAGCAGCCAATCTCGACAGGGTAGCACTGAAGCTTTCTTT. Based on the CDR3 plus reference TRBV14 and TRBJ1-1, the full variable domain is EAGVTQFPSHSVIEKGQTVTLRCDPISGHDNLYWYRRVMGKEIKFLLHFVKESKQDESGMPNNRFLAERTGGTYSTLKVQPAELEDSGVYFCASSQSRQGSTEAFFGQGTRLTVV.

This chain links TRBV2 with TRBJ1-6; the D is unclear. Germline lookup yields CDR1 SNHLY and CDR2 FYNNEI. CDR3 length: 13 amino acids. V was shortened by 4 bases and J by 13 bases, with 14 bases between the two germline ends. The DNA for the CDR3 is TGTGCCAGCAGTGGGCAGCTCCGGGCCCCCCTCCACTTT. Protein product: CASSGQLRAPLHF.